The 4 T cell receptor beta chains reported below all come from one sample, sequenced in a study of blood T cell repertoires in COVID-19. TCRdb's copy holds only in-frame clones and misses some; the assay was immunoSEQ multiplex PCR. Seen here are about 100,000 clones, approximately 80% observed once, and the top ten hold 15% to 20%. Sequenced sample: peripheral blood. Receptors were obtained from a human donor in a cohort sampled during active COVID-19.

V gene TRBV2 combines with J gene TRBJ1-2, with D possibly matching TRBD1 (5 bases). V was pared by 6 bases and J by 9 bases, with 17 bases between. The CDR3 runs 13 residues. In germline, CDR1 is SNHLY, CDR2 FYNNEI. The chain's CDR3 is CASRGDSWARYTF. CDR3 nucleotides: TGTGCCAGCAGGGGGGACTCCTGGGCACGCTACACCTTC.

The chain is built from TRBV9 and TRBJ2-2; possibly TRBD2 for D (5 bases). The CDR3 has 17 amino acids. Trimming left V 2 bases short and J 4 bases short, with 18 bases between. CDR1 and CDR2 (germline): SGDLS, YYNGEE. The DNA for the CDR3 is TGTGCCAGCAGCGTTTACAGTGGGCGGGCGGGCACCGGGGAGCTGTTTTTT. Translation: CASSVYSGRAGTGELFF. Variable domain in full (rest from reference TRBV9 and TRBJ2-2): DSGVTQTPKHLITATGQRVTLRCSPRSGDLSVYWYQQSLDQGLQFLIQYYNGEERAKGNILERFSAQQFPDLHSELNLSSLELGDSALYFCASSVYSGRAGTGELFFGEGSRLTVL.

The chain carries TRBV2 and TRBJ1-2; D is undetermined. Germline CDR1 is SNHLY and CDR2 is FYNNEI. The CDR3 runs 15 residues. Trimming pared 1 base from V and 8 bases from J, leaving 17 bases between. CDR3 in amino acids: CASSEVLPSSKGYTF. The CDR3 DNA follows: TGTGCCAGCAGTGAAGTCTTGCCTTCGTCTAAGGGCTACACCTTC.

CDR3 protein: CASSPHGTVHTDTQYF. The CDR3 DNA reads TGTGCCAGCAGTCCCCATGGGACAGTCCACACAGATACGCAGTATTTT. The chain has TRBV28 and TRBJ2-3; 7 bases map to TRBD1. CDR1 and CDR2 (germline): MDHEN, SYDVKM. The ends lost 5 bases at V and 2 bases at J; junction bases unmatched: 10. This CDR3 has 16 residues. Variable domain in full (rest from reference TRBV28 and TRBJ2-3): DVKVTQSSRYLVKRTGEKVFLECVQDMDHENMFWYRQDPGLGLRLIYFSYDVKMKEKGDIPEGYSVSREKKERFSLILESASTNQTSMYLCASSPHGTVHTDTQYFGPGTRLTVL.